This TCR beta chain was obtained from a study of blood T cells in healthy people across ages. Study as a whole: Roughly one uniquely barcoded beta molecule per two T cells was captured. Broader study findings: Researchers judged that diversity estimates from one million T cells fell short of true values.

The CDR3 has 15 residues. The germline gives CDR1 MNHNY, CDR2 SVGAGI (reference sequence). Deletions cut 2 bases from V and 3 bases from J, with 13 bases between. This clonotype was found a few times. Its antigen is not identified. A second about 7 to 11 cycle PCR used barcoded and J-beta primers. With 12 random nucleotides, a template-switch adaptor tagged each individual cDNA molecule. TCRdb reprocessed the 5' RACE reads via MiXCR and lists one record per CDR3 protein. The table has more than 1 million distinct CDR3 sequences, roughly 45% seen once. J is TRBJ1-2 and V is TRBV6-6, with D possibly TRBD1 on 6 matching bases. What was sequenced was blood. The sequence was collected from a woman aged 55-69 years in good health. CDR3 region: CASSYGDTGDYGYTF. CDR3 sequence (DNA): TGTGCCAGCAGTTACGGGGACACCGGGGACTATGGCTACACCTTC.